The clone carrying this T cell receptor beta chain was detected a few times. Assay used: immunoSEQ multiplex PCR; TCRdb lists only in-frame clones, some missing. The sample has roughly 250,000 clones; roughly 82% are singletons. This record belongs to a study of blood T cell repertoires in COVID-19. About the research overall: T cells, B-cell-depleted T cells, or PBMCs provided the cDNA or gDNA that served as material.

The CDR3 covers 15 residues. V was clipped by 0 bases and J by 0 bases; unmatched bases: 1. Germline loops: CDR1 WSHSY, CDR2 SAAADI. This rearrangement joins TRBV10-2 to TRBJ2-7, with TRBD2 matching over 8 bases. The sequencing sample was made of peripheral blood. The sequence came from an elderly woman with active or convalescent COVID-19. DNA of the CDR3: TGCGCCAGCAGTGAGTCTAGCGGGGCCTCCTACGAGCAGTACTTC. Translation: CASSESSGASYEQYF.